Listed below are T cell receptor beta chains from one sample, sequenced in a study of shared clonotypes between healthy human individuals. Sequencing used immunoSEQ multiplex PCR; TCRdb keeps in-frame clones, though not all of them. In the table there are about 590,000 clones, 95% of which are singletons. The sequencing input was naive CD8+ T cells sorted from blood. The receptors stem from a woman in her twenties or thirties in good health. Each CDR3 is given with its conserved first and last residue. The D gene is left open where the match is weak. Size is stated for part of the rows, as once, few or many counts, or as a class when the clone is expanded.

D gene: NA; V gene: TRBV7-2; J gene: TRBJ2-7; clone size: NA; CDR3 protein: CASSLGLGGHEQYF; CDR3 DNA: TGTGCCAGCAGCTTAGGTCTAGGGGGGCACGAGCAGTACTTC
D gene: TRBD2; V gene: TRBV7-9; J gene: TRBJ2-1; clone size: NA; CDR3 protein: CASSTSPSGPSYNEQFF; CDR3 DNA: TGTGCCAGCAGCACGAGCCCTAGCGGTCCGTCCTACAATGAGCAGTTCTTC
D gene: NA; V gene: TRBV27; J gene: TRBJ2-1; clone size: NA; CDR3 protein: CASSLAPGLLNEQFF; CDR3 DNA: TGTGCCAGCAGTTTAGCTCCGGGACTCCTCAATGAGCAGTTCTTC
D gene: NA; V gene: TRBV11-2; J gene: TRBJ2-3; clone size: NA; CDR3 protein: CASSQTYRSSLTDTQYF; CDR3 DNA: TGTGCCAGCAGCCAAACCTATCGATCCAGCCTCACAGATACGCAGTATTTT
D gene: NA; V gene: TRBV19; J gene: TRBJ1-2; clone size: NA; CDR3 protein: CASSLTTGANYGYTF; CDR3 DNA: TGTGCCAGTAGCTTAACGACAGGAGCTAACTATGGCTACACCTTC
D gene: NA; V gene: TRBV5-4; J gene: TRBJ1-1; clone size: few; CDR3 protein: CASSLAAGDEAFF; CDR3 DNA: TGTGCCAGCAGCTTGGCCGCAGGGGACGAAGCTTTCTTT
D gene: NA; V gene: TRBV27; J gene: TRBJ1-4; clone size: few; CDR3 protein: CASSSSATNEKLFF; CDR3 DNA: TGTGCCAGCAGTTCCAGTGCAACTAATGAAAAACTGTTTTTT
D gene: TRBD1; V gene: TRBV27; J gene: TRBJ2-1; clone size: NA; CDR3 protein: CAGSLATGEYEQFF; CDR3 DNA: TGTGCCGGCAGTTTAGCCACAGGGGAGTATGAGCAGTTCTTC
D gene: TRBD2; V gene: TRBV4-1; J gene: TRBJ2-7; clone size: NA; CDR3 protein: CASSQESGTLNEQYF; CDR3 DNA: TGCGCCAGCAGCCAAGAGAGCGGGACTCTAAACGAGCAGTACTTC
D gene: NA; V gene: TRBV6-1; J gene: TRBJ1-2; clone size: NA; CDR3 protein: CASRVDVQYGYTF; CDR3 DNA: TGTGCCAGCAGGGTAGACGTCCAGTATGGCTACACCTTC
D gene: NA; V gene: TRBV19; J gene: TRBJ2-7; clone size: NA; CDR3 protein: CASSGHGSSYEQYF; CDR3 DNA: TGTGCCAGTAGTGGCCATGGGAGCTCCTACGAGCAGTACTTC